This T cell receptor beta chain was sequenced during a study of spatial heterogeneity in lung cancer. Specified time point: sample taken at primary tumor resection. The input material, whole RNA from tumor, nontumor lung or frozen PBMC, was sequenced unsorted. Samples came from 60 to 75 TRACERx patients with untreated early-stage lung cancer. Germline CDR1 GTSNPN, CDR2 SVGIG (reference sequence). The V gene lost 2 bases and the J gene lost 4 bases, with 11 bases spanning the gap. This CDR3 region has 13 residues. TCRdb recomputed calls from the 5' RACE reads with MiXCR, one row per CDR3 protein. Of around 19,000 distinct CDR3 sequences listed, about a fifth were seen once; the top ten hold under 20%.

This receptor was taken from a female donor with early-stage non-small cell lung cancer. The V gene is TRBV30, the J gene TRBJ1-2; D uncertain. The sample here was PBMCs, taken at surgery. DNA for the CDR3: TGTGCCTGGAGTCCTTCCCAGCCCTATGGCTACACCTTC. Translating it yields CAWSPSQPYGYTF.